Listed below are T cell receptor beta chains from one sample, sequenced in a study of T-cell reconstitution after alpha-beta-depleted transplantation in children. TCRdb re-called the PCR reads through MiXCR, storing one row per CDR3 protein. Of 120,000 to 150,000 distinct CDR3 sequences listed, roughly 8.8% were seen once; the top ten hold approximately 18%. The sample consisted of PBMCs, mostly from graft donor cells, taken 180 days after TCRalphabeta/CD19-depleted stem cell transplant. The receptor set was obtained from a female patient between 2 and 15 years old who had a stem cell transplant for congenital amegakaryocytic thrombocytopenia, so the T cells may come from the graft donor. Each CDR3 is given without its conserved first and last residue. Fields, in order: V gene, J gene, D gene, CDR3 protein. A D gene is named only where the DNA matches it firmly.

V: TRBV28
J: TRBJ2-3
D: -
CDR3: ASSFAGSGTDTQY

V: TRBV29-1
J: TRBJ1-1
D: -
CDR3: SVRGDTEAF

V: TRBV5-6
J: TRBJ2-3
D: -
CDR3: ASSLMSTDTQY

V: TRBV28
J: TRBJ2-3
D: -
CDR3: ASSFSGVEGTDTQY

V: TRBV4-1
J: TRBJ2-5
D: TRBD1
CDR3: ASSREDRGLQETQY

V: TRBV7-3
J: TRBJ2-3
D: -
CDR3: ASSLRLADTQY

V: TRBV11-1
J: TRBJ2-3
D: -
CDR3: ASSLTQGLQSVGSSTDTQY

V: TRBV12-3/TRBV12-4
J: TRBJ1-2
D: -
CDR3: ASSIGGSSPNYGYT

V: TRBV10-3
J: TRBJ1-2
D: -
CDR3: AISSGVGYT

V: TRBV5-1
J: TRBJ1-5
D: -
CDR3: ASSLDMGGSQPQH

V: TRBV5-4
J: TRBJ1-2
D: -
CDR3: ASSSKKQGDYGYT

V: TRBV13
J: TRBJ2-3
D: TRBD2
CDR3: ASSSWTSGGAPSTDTQY

V: TRBV28
J: TRBJ2-6
D: -
CDR3: ASSPLGSGANVLT

V: TRBV20-1
J: TRBJ1-5
D: -
CDR3: SALTGLGPQH